This paragraph covers one TCR beta chain sequence. These data are taken from a study of blood T cell repertoires in COVID-19. About the study: Researchers got acute and convalescent COVID-19 samples from the United States, Italy and Spain. The analysed material was cDNA or gDNA that came from T cells, B-cell-depleted T cells, or PBMCs.

Trimming left V 1 base short and J 3 bases short, with 9 bases between. Germline assignment: CDR1 MNHEY and CDR2 SVGAGI. The CDR3 has 15 amino acids. Original handling: Amplified reference gene primers provided the basis for estimating nucleated cell counts. The data were produced by immunoSEQ multiplex PCR, yet TCRdb's version contains in-frame clones alone and is incomplete. From that table come the V and J calls and clone size; the DNA was used to work out D and trimming. This repertoire shows over 120,000 clones, around 80% found once; its top ten account for approximately 4.5%. The material sequenced was peripheral blood. The rearrangement uses TRBV6-5 and TRBJ2-2; D possibly corresponds to TRBD1 (6 bases). This sequence was found in a woman at least 80 years old with active or convalescent COVID-19. CDR3 in DNA: TGTGCCAGCAGTTACTTTGGGGGCGACACCGGGGAGCTGTTTTTT. This translates into CASSYFGGDTGELFF.